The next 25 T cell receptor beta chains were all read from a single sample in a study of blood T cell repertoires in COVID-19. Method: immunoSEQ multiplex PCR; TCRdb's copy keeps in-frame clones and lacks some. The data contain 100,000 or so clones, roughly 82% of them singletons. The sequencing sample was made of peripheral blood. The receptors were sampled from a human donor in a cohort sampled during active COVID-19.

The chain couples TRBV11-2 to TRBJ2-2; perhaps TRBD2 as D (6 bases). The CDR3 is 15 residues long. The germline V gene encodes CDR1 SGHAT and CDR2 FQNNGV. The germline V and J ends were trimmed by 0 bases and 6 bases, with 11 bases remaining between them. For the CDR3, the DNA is TGTGCCAGCAGCTTAGATTTCGGGACTGCCGGGGAGCTGTTTTTT. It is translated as CASSLDFGTAGELFF.

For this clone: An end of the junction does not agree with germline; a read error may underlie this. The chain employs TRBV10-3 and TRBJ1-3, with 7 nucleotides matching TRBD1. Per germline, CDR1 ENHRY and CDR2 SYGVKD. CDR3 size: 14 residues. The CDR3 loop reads CAISERGHGHTIYF. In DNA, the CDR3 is TGTGCCATCAGTGAGAGGGGGCATGGACACACCATATATTTT.

In DNA, the CDR3 is TGTGCCAGCAGGGTTGGGGGGTTCGGCACTGAAGCTTTCTTT. This translates into CASRVGGFGTEAFF. This chain connects TRBV5-6 to TRBJ1-1, with D perhaps matching TRBD1 (5 bases). V lost 5 bases and J 4 bases, leaving 15 bases between the germline ends. The CDR3 totals 14 residues. From germline, CDR1 is SGHDT and CDR2 YYEEEE.

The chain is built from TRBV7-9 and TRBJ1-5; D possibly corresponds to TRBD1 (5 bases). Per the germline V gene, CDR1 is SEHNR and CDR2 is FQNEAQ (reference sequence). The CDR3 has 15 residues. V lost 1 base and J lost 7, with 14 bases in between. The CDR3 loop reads CASSLGDSYEQPQHF. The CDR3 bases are TGTGCCAGCAGCTTAGGTGACAGCTACGAACAGCCCCAGCATTTT.

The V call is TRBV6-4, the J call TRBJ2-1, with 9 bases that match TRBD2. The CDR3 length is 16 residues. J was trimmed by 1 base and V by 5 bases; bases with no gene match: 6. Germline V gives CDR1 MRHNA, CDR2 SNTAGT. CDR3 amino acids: CASSFSGGGSYNEQFF. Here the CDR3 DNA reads TGTGCCAGCAGTTTTAGCGGGGGTGGTTCCTACAATGAGCAGTTCTTC.

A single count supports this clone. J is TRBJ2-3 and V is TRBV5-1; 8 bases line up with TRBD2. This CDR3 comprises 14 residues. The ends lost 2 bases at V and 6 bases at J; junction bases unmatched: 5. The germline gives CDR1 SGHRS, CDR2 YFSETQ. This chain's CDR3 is CASSFGLANDTQYF. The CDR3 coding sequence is TGCGCCAGCAGCTTCGGACTAGCAAACGATACGCAGTATTTT.

For the CDR3, the DNA is TGTGCCAGCAGTGGACTGACAGATACGCAGTATTTT. Its translation: CASSGLTDTQYF. This chain joins TRBV2 and TRBJ2-3; D gene unclear. CDR3 size: 12 residues. The ends were cut back, 4 bases at V and 3 bases at J, with 5 bases in the middle. Looked up from germline, CDR1 is SNHLY and CDR2 is FYNNEI.

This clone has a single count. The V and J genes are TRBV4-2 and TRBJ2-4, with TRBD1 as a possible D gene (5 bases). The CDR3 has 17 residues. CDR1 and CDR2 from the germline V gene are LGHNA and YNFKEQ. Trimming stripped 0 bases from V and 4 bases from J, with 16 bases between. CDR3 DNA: TGTGCCAGCAGCCAAGAAAACACCGGACATCTTAAAAACATTCAGTACTTC. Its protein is CASSQENTGHLKNIQYF.

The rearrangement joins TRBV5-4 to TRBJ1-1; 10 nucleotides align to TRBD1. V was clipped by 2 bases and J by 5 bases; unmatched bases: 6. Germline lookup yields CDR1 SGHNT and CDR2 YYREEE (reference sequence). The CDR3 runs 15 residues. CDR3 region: CASSFPGTGETEAFF. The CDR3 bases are TGTGCCAGCAGCTTCCCCGGGACAGGGGAGACTGAAGCTTTCTTT.

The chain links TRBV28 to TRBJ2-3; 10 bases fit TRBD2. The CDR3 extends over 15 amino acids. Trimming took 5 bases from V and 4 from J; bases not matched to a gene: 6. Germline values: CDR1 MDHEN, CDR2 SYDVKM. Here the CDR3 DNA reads TGTGCCAGCAGTGGAGCGGGGGGGCGGGCAGATACGCAGTATTTT. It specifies CASSGAGGRADTQYF.

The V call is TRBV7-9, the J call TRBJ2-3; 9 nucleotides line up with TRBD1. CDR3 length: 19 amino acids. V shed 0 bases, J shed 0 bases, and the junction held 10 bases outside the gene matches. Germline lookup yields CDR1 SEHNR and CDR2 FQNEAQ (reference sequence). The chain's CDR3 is CASSLAGLGQGSSTDTQYF. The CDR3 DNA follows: TGTGCCAGCAGCTTAGCGGGACTGGGACAGGGAAGCAGCACAGATACGCAGTATTTT.

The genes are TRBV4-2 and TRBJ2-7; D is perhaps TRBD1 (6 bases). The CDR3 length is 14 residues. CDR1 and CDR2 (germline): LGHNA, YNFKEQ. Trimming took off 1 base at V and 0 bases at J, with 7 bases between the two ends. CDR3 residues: CASSQGQVSYEQYF. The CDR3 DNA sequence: TGTGCCAGCAGCCAAGGACAGGTCTCCTACGAGCAGTACTTC.

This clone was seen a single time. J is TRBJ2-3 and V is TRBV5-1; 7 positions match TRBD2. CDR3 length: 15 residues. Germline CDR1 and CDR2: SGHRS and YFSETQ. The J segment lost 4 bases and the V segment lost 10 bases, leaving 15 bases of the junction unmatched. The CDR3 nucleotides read TGCGCCTCGGGGGGACGACTAGGCTCAGCAGATACGCAGTATTTT. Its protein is CASGGRLGSADTQYF.

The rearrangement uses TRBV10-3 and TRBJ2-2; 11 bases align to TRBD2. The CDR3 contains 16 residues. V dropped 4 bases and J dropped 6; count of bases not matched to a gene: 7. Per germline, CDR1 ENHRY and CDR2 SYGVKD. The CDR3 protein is CAISGFSGGAPGELFF. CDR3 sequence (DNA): TGTGCCATCAGTGGTTTTAGCGGGGGGGCGCCCGGGGAGCTGTTTTTT.

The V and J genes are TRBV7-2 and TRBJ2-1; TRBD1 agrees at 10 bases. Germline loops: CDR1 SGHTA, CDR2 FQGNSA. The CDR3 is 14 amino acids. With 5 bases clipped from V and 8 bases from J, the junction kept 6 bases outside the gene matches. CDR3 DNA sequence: TGTGCCAGCAGCCTCGACAGGGGGCGAGATGAGCAGTTCTTC. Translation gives CASSLDRGRDEQFF.

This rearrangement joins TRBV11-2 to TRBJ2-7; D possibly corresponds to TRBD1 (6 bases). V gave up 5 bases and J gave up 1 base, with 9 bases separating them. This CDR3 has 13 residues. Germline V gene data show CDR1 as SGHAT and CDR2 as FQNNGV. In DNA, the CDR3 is TGTGCCAGCAGCGCAGGACAGTCCTACGAGCAGTACTTC. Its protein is CASSAGQSYEQYF.

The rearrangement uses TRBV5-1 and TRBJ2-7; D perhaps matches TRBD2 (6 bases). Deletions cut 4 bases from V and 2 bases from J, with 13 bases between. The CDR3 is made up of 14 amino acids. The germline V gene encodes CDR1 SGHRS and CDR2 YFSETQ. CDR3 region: CASSTTGGAYEQYF. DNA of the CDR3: TGCGCCAGCAGCACCACCGGGGGTGCCTACGAGCAGTACTTC. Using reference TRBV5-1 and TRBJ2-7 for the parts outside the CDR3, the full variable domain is KAGVTQTPRYLIKTRGQQVTLSCSPISGHRSVSWYQQTPGQGLQFLFEYFSETQRNKGNFPGRFSGRQFSNSRSEMNVSTLELGDSALYLCASSTTGGAYEQYFGPGTRLTVT.

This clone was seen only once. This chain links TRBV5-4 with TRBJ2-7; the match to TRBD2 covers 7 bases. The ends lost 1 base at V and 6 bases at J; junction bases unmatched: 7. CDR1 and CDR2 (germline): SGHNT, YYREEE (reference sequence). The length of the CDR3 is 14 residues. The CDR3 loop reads CASSLTSAESEQYF. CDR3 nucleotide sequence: TGTGCCAGCAGCTTGACTAGCGCCGAAAGCGAGCAGTACTTC.

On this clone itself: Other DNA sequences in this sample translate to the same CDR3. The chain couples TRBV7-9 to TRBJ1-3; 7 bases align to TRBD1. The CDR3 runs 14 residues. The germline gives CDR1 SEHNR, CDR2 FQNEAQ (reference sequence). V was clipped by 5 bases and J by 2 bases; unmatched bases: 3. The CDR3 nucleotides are TGTGCCAGCAGCCGAGGACAGGCTGGAAACACCATATATTTT. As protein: CASSRGQAGNTIYF.

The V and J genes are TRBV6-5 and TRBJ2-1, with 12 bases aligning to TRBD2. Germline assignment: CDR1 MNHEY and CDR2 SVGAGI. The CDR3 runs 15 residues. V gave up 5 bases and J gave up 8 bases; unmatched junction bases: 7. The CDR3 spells CASSLAGGPLDEQFF. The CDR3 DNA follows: TGTGCCAGCAGTCTAGCGGGGGGGCCGCTAGATGAGCAGTTCTTC.

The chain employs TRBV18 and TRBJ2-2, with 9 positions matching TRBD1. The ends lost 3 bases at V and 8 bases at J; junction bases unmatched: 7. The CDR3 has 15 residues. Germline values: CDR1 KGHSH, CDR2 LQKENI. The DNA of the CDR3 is TGTGCCAGCTCACCGCGGACAGGGGAATTGGGGGAGCTGTTTTTT. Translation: CASSPRTGELGELFF.

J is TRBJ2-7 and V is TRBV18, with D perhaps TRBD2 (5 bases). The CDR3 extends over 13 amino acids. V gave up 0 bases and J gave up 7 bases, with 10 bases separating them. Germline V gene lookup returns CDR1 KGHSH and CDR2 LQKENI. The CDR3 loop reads CASSPPSSGEQYF. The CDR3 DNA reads TGTGCCAGCTCACCACCGTCTTCGGGAGAGCAGTACTTC.

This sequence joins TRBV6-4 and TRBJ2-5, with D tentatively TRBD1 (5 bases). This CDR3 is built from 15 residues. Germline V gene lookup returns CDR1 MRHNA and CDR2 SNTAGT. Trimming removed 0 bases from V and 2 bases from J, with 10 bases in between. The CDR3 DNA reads TGTGCCAGCAGTGACTCGTCAGGGATGCAAGAGACCCAGTACTTC. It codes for CASSDSSGMQETQYF.

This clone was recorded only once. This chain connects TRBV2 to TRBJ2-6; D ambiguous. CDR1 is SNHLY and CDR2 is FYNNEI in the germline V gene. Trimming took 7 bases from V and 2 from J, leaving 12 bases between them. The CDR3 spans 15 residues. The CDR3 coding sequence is TGTGCCAGCACCCTGGGCGTGGCTGGGGCCAACGTCCTGACTTTC. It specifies CASTLGVAGANVLTF. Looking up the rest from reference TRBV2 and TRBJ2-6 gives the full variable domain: EPEVTQTPSHQVTQMGQEVILRCVPISNHLYFYWYRQILGQKVEFLVSFYNNEISEKSEIFDDQFSVERPDGSNFTLKIRSTKLEDSAMYFCASTLGVAGANVLTFGAGSRLTVL.

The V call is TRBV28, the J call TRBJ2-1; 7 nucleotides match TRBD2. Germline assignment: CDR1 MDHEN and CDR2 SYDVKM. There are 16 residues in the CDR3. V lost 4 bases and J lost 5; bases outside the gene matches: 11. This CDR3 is CASSSGGAFTNNEQFF. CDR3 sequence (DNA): TGTGCCAGCAGTTCGGGGGGTGCCTTCACCAACAATGAGCAGTTCTTC. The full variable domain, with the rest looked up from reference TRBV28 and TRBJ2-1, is DVKVTQSSRYLVKRTGEKVFLECVQDMDHENMFWYRQDPGLGLRLIYFSYDVKMKEKGDIPEGYSVSREKKERFSLILESASTNQTSMYLCASSSGGAFTNNEQFFGPGTRLTVL.